One and the same sample provided the 24 T cell receptor beta chains below, sequenced in a study of blood T cell repertoires in COVID-19. Data came from immunoSEQ multiplex PCR; TCRdb stores just in-frame clones and leaves some out. The sample lists around 150,000 clones; approximately 80% were seen once. The sample comprised PBMCs or T cells enriched from blood (not recorded which). The origin of the receptors is a woman aged 60 to 75 who had recovered from COVID-19.

This chain links TRBV6-5 with TRBJ1-2; TRBD1 agrees at 8 bases. The V segment lost 2 bases and the J segment 4 bases; nucleotides outside the gene matches: 6. This CDR3 is built from 15 residues. In germline, CDR1 is MNHEY, CDR2 SVGAGI. CDR3 nucleotide sequence: TGTGCCAGCAGTTACGACGGGACAGGCCCCTATGGCTACACCTTC. It translates to CASSYDGTGPYGYTF.

The chain is built from TRBV23-1 and TRBJ1-4; TRBD1 is a possible D gene (5 bases). TRBV23-1 has ORF status, its function being uncertain. Trimming stripped 7 bases from V and 4 bases from J, with 13 bases between. The CDR3 extends over 14 amino acids. The CDR3 region has the DNA TGCGCCAGCATTATCGGGGGGTGTAATGAAAAACTGTTTTTT. It translates to CASIIGGCNEKLFF.

This clone appeared once. This rearrangement joins TRBV5-3 to TRBJ2-3; weak D call: TRBD2 (5 bases). TRBV5-3 is filed as an ORF, its function uncertain. The ends were cut back, 1 base at V and 5 bases at J, with 26 bases in the middle. The CDR3 is 19 amino acids. The CDR3 sequence is CARSLWLEPRATLRDTQYF. DNA for the CDR3: TGTGCCAGAAGCTTGTGGTTGGAGCCGAGGGCCACCCTTCGAGATACGCAGTATTTT.

CDR3: CASSGASPTYEQYF. CDR3 bases: TGTGCCAGTAGTGGTGCTAGCCCAACCTACGAGCAGTACTTC. V gene TRBV19 combines with J gene TRBJ2-7; maybe TRBD2 (5 bases). The CDR3 loop spans 14 amino acids. V was trimmed by 5 bases and J by 2 bases, leaving 13 bases between them. From germline, CDR1 is LNHDA and CDR2 SQIVND (reference sequence).

This sequence joins TRBV11-2 and TRBJ1-1; tentative D call: TRBD1 (6 bases). This CDR3 has 17 amino acids. Trimming pared 1 base from V and 0 bases from J, leaving 15 bases between. Per germline, CDR1 SGHAT and CDR2 FQNNGV. The CDR3 sequence is CASSLVGAGDMNTEAFF. The DNA for the CDR3 is TGTGCCAGCAGCTTAGTAGGGGCAGGGGATATGAACACTGAAGCTTTCTTT.

This chain links TRBV5-8 with TRBJ1-1, with D tentatively TRBD1 (6 bases). The CDR3 consists of 15 residues. Germline V lookup: CDR1 SGHTS, CDR2 YDEGEE. The V and J ends lost 0 bases and 1 base respectively, with 10 bases between them. The CDR3 nucleotides read TGTGCCAGCAGCTTGGAGGGACACGCGAACACTGAAGCTTTCTTT. It yields the protein CASSLEGHANTEAFF.

Points on this clone: The identical CDR3 is also encoded by other nucleotide sequences in the sample. The rearrangement uses TRBV9 and TRBJ1-1; D is possibly TRBD1 (5 bases). This CDR3 contains 14 residues. Germline V gene sequence: CDR1 SGDLS, CDR2 YYNGEE. V dropped 0 bases and J dropped 2 bases, with 8 bases sitting between them. CDR3 bases: TGTGCCAGCAGCGTAGGGCAGGGAAACACTGAAGCTTTCTTT. Translated, it gives CASSVGQGNTEAFF. The variable domain in full, with the rest retrieved from reference TRBV9 and TRBJ1-1, is DSGVTQTPKHLITATGQRVTLRCSPRSGDLSVYWYQQSLDQGLQFLIQYYNGEERAKGNILERFSAQQFPDLHSELNLSSLELGDSALYFCASSVGQGNTEAFFGQGTRLTVV.

The V gene is TRBV4-1, the J gene TRBJ1-1; D unresolved. The V end was cut by 0 bases, the J end by 5 bases, with 13 bases between. The CDR3 spans 15 residues. Germline V gene lookup returns CDR1 MGHRA and CDR2 YSYEKL. The CDR3 nucleotides are TGCGCCAGCAGCCAAGATACACGGGTAAAAACTGAAGCTTTCTTT. This codes for CASSQDTRVKTEAFF.

The chain couples TRBV7-2 to TRBJ2-1, with D perhaps matching TRBD2 (5 bases). The V and J ends lost 6 bases and 9 bases respectively, with 15 bases between them. The CDR3 loop spans 13 amino acids. CDR1 and CDR2 (germline): SGHTA, FQGNSA. Here the CDR3 reads CASSLGFRGEQFF. CDR3 DNA sequence: TGTGCCAGCAGTCTAGGGTTCCGGGGTGAGCAGTTCTTC. The whole variable domain, filled in from reference TRBV7-2 and TRBJ2-1, reads GAGVSQSPSNKVTEKGKDVELRCDPISGHTALYWYRQSLGQGLEFLIYFQGNSAPDKSGLPSDRFSAERTGGSVSTLTIQRTQQEDSAVYLCASSLGFRGEQFFGPGTRLTVL.

This rearrangement joins TRBV30 to TRBJ1-1, with 7 bases aligning to TRBD1. This CDR3 is built from 12 residues. Germline CDR1 reads GTSNPN; CDR2 reads SVGIG (reference sequence). The V and J ends lost 4 bases and 9 bases, in that order; junction bases with no gene match: 8. CDR3 in DNA: TGTGCCTGGAAATTTGAGACAGGGCAAGCTTTCTTT. It translates to CAWKFETGQAFF.

This clone was counted between two and nine times. In DNA, the CDR3 is TGCGCCAGCAGCTGGGGACAGATCCAAGAGACCCAGTACTTC. This translates into CASSWGQIQETQYF. V usage is TRBV5-1 and J usage is TRBJ2-5; 7 bases are shared with TRBD1. Germline-derived CDR1 and CDR2 are SGHRS and YFSETQ. V lost 3 bases and J lost 1; bases outside the gene matches: 3. This CDR3 region has 14 residues. The full variable domain, completed using reference TRBV5-1 and TRBJ2-5, is KAGVTQTPRYLIKTRGQQVTLSCSPISGHRSVSWYQQTPGQGLQFLFEYFSETQRNKGNFPGRFSGRQFSNSRSEMNVSTLELGDSALYLCASSWGQIQETQYFGPGTRLLVL.

A few counts support this clone. This chain joins TRBV10-2 and TRBJ1-1; D might be TRBD1 (6 bases). The CDR3 has 12 residues. CDR1 is WSHSY, CDR2 SAAADI, per germline. The V end lost 5 bases, the J end lost 3 bases, and 7 bases lay between the germline ends. CDR3 DNA: TGCGCCAGCAGTCAGGGGTACACTGAAGCTTTCTTT. The encoded protein is CASSQGYTEAFF.

CDR3: CASTRGSTDTQYF. In DNA, the CDR3 is TGCGCCAGCACCCGGGGTAGCACAGATACGCAGTATTTT. The rearrangement links TRBV5-1 to TRBJ2-3; TRBD2 might be the D (5 bases). The CDR3 has 13 residues. V lost 6 bases and J lost 0, with 8 bases in between. In germline, CDR1 is SGHRS, CDR2 YFSETQ. Variable domain in full (rest from reference TRBV5-1 and TRBJ2-3): KAGVTQTPRYLIKTRGQQVTLSCSPISGHRSVSWYQQTPGQGLQFLFEYFSETQRNKGNFPGRFSGRQFSNSRSEMNVSTLELGDSALYLCASTRGSTDTQYFGPGTRLTVL.

The rearrangement uses TRBV5-4 and TRBJ2-3; TRBD2 matches 9 bases. Germline V gene lookup returns CDR1 SGHNT and CDR2 YYREEE (reference sequence). Germline trimming cut 4 bases from V and 2 bases from J; bases unmatched to any gene: 14. The CDR3 runs to 18 residues. CDR3 nucleotides: TGTGCCAGCAGCAGGGGGCGACTAGCGGAAACTCCCACAGATACGCAGTATTTT. Its protein product is CASSRGRLAETPTDTQYF.

J is TRBJ2-2 and V is TRBV2; 13 nucleotides agree with TRBD2. J was trimmed by 7 bases and V by 6 bases; bases with no gene match: 8. The CDR3 runs to 16 residues. CDR1 is SNHLY, CDR2 FYNNEI, per germline. CDR3 sequence (DNA): TGTGCCAGCAGAAAGACACTAGCGGGGGGGCTCGGGGAGCTGTTTTTT. It is translated as CASRKTLAGGLGELFF.

This clone was counted between two and nine times. The genes are TRBV4-2 and TRBJ1-2; D unresolved. From germline, CDR1 is LGHNA and CDR2 YNFKEQ. V gave up 5 bases and J gave up 2 bases, with 15 bases separating them. The CDR3 is 15 residues long. The CDR3 bases are TGTGCCAGCAGCGCCTACCCGGGGTCCAACTATGGCTACACCTTC. Protein sequence: CASSAYPGSNYGYTF.

The J gene is TRBJ1-5, the V gene TRBV19, with a tentative D call TRBD1 (6 bases). The ends were cut back, 4 bases at V and 2 bases at J, with 18 bases in the middle. Germline assignment: CDR1 LNHDA and CDR2 SQIVND (reference sequence). The CDR3 length is 17 residues. Here the CDR3 reads CASSTRTDIVGNQPQHF. In DNA, the CDR3 is TGTGCCAGTAGTACTAGGACAGACATAGTAGGCAATCAGCCCCAGCATTTT.

The rearrangement links TRBV7-9 to TRBJ1-4; 7 bases agree with TRBD1. Per germline, CDR1 SEHNR and CDR2 FQNEAQ (reference sequence). The V gene end was trimmed by 2 bases and the J gene end by 0 bases; junction bases not matched to a gene: 3. This CDR3 contains 16 residues. This CDR3 reads CASSLTGVATNEKLFF. The CDR3 DNA reads as TGTGCCAGCAGCTTAACAGGGGTGGCAACTAATGAAAAACTGTTTTTT.

The CDR3 loop is CASSPRDGQGASGYGYTF. In DNA, the CDR3 is TGTGCCAGCAGCCCACGCGACGGACAGGGGGCATCAGGCTATGGCTACACCTTC. The chain combines TRBV7-9 with TRBJ1-2; 11 bases line up with TRBD1. The CDR3 consists of 18 residues. After removal of 5 bases from V and 4 bases from J, the junction contained 15 bases not matched to a gene. Germline CDR1 reads SEHNR; CDR2 reads FQNEAQ (reference sequence). Filled out from reference TRBV7-9 and TRBJ1-2, the complete variable domain reads DTGVSQNPRHKITKRGQNVTFRCDPISEHNRLYWYRQTLGQGPEFLTYFQNEAQLEKSRLLSDRFSAERPKGSFSTLEIQRTEQGDSAMYLCASSPRDGQGASGYGYTFGSGTRLTVV.

CDR3 sequence: CASSGRQGYTF. CDR3 sequence (DNA): TGTGCCAGCAGCGGCCGACAGGGCTACACCTTC. This chain uses TRBV3-1 (or the pseudogene TRBV3-2) with TRBJ1-2; possible D gene TRBD1, 5 bases. The ends were cut back, 5 bases at V and 8 bases at J, with 9 bases in the middle. CDR1 is LGHDT, CDR2 YNNKEL, per germline (reference sequence). This CDR3 is built from 11 residues.

The CDR3 here is CASSTITGGGNEKLFF. For the CDR3, the DNA is TGTGCCAGCAGCACAATTACAGGGGGAGGTAATGAAAAACTGTTTTTT. J is TRBJ1-4 and V is TRBV5-6, with 8 bases identical to TRBD1. Per the germline V gene, CDR1 is SGHDT and CDR2 is YYEEEE. V shed 4 bases, J shed 4 bases, and the junction held 9 bases outside the gene matches. The CDR3 runs to 16 residues.

For this clone: Additional DNA sequences in this sample encode the identical CDR3. This rearrangement joins TRBV5-1 to TRBJ2-7, with D possibly matching TRBD2 (6 bases). The CDR3 is 14 amino acids. V lost 0 bases, J lost 3 bases, and 10 bases lay in between. Germline V CDR1 and CDR2: SGHRS, YFSETQ. DNA of the CDR3: TGCGCCAGCAGCTTGGCCGGGGGAGACTACGAGCAGTACTTC. Translated: CASSLAGGDYEQYF.

CDR3 residues: CASSPDRVGEQYF. The CDR3 DNA is TGTGCCAGCTCACCGGACAGGGTAGGCGAGCAGTACTTC. V is TRBV18 and J is TRBJ2-7, with 8 bases aligning to TRBD1. The CDR3 length is 13 residues. With V trimmed by 3 bases and J by 6 bases, 4 bases remained unmatched. In germline, CDR1 is KGHSH, CDR2 LQKENI.

The chain recombines TRBV5-1 with TRBJ1-4, with 8 bases lining up with TRBD1. The germline CDR1 and CDR2 sequences are SGHRS and YFSETQ. With V trimmed by 3 bases and J by 10 bases, 11 bases remained unmatched. The CDR3 is made up of 15 amino acids. The CDR3 sequence is CASSSVDRARRKLFF. CDR3 bases: TGCGCCAGCAGCTCCGTGGACAGGGCGCGTCGAAAACTGTTTTTT.